This T cell receptor (beta chain) was documented in a study of beta chain features in type 1 diabetes. Study background: Cell yields, gender and age were similar in healthy donors and patients. Study findings and constraints: Type 1 diabetes patients showed a moderate but significant shortening of TCRB CDR3s in all four CD4+ subsets. The study notes PCR might favor shorter templates equally in patients and controls.

The sequenced template was cDNA made from the entire isolated RNA. Using immunoSEQ multiplex PCR, the repertoire was profiled, and TCRdb retains in-frame clones only, with some absent. The sample carries 600,000 to 650,000 clones, 15% to 18% recorded once. The CDR3 is 17 residues long. CDR1 SGHKS and CDR2 YYEKEE come from the germline V gene (reference sequence). Trimming at V came to 2 bases and at J to 1 base, leaving 7 bases not matched to a gene. This clone turned up a few times. The antigen is not known. The J gene is TRBJ2-3, the V gene TRBV5-5; 10 bases line up with TRBD1. The material sequenced was naive CD4+ T cells from blood. The TCR originated in a man younger than 30 in good health. The CDR3 spells CASSFFSGTGGTDTQYF. CDR3 nucleotide sequence: TGTGCCAGCAGCTTTTTCTCCGGGACAGGGGGCACAGATACGCAGTATTTT. The variable domain in full, with the rest retrieved from reference TRBV5-5 and TRBJ2-3, is DAGVTQSPTHLIKTRGQQVTLRCSPISGHKSVSWYQQVLGQGPQFIFQYYEKEERGRGNFPDRFSARQFPNYSSELNVNALLLGDSALYLCASSFFSGTGGTDTQYFGPGTRLTVL.